The clone carrying this TCR beta chain occurred many times. Antigen: not known. With iRepertoire HTBI primers and Arm-PCR of CDR3 regions, TCR beta libraries were built. MiXCR, applied by TCRdb to the multiplex PCR reads, yields one record per CDR3 protein. The top ten hold around 15% of the sample, which has 350,000 to 450,000 distinct CDR3 sequences, about 16% seen once. The sample comes from a study of regulatory T cells in long-lasting Graves disease. Study findings and constraints: In persistent patients, shared public clonotypes (under 3,000) outnumbered those in new patients (about 1,000).

The time point is: newly diagnosed GD, antithyroid drugs for less than 3 months. Preparation of the TCR library used RNA extracted from PBMCs. This sample was shared with a second study, whose subject was T cells in Graves' hyperthyroidism and ophthalmopathy.

The sequencing here drew on peripheral blood mononuclear cells (PBMCs), taken at new diagnosis, from a patient treated with antithyroid drugs. The sequence was obtained from a woman aged 25 to 39 with Graves disease.

The CDR3: CASKMTAGSSYEQYF. Written as DNA, the CDR3 is TGTGCCAGCAAAATGACGGCGGGTAGCTCCTACGAGCAGTACTTC. The chain links TRBV7-2 to TRBJ2-7; D is perhaps TRBD2 (5 bases). The CDR3 extends over 15 amino acids. The germline V and J ends were trimmed by 7 bases and 0 bases, with 16 bases remaining between them. Germline V gene lookup returns CDR1 SGHTA and CDR2 FQGNSA.